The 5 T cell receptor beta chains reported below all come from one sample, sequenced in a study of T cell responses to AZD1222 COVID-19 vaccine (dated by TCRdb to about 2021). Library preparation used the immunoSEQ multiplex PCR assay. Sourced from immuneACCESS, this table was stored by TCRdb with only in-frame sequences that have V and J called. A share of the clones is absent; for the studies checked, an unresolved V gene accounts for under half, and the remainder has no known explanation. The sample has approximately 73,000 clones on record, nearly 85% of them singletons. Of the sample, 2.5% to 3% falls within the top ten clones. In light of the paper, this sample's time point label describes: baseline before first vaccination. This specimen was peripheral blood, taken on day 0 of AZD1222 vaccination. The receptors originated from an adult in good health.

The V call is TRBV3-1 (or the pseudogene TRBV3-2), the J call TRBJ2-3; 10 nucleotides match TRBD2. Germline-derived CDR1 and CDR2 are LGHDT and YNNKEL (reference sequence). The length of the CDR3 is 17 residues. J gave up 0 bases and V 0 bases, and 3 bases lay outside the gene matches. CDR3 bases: TGTGCCAGCAGCCAAGATTTACTAGCGGGAAGCACAGATACGCAGTATTTT. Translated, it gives CASSQDLLAGSTDTQYF.

The CDR3: CASSVRGGEDQPQHF. CDR3 DNA: TGTGCCAGCAGCGTAAGGGGGGGTGAGGATCAGCCCCAGCATTTT. The J gene is TRBJ1-5, the V gene TRBV9, with a possible D match to TRBD1 (6 bases). V lost 1 base to trimming and J lost 5 bases, with 13 bases between them. There are 15 residues in the CDR3. Germline V gene lookup returns CDR1 SGDLS and CDR2 YYNGEE.

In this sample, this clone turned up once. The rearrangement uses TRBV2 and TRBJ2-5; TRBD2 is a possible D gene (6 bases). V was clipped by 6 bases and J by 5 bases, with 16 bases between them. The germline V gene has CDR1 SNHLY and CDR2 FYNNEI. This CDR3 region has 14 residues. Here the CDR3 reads CASSRDSGWETQYF. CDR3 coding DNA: TGTGCCAGCAGCCGGGACTCCGGATGGGAGACCCAGTACTTC.

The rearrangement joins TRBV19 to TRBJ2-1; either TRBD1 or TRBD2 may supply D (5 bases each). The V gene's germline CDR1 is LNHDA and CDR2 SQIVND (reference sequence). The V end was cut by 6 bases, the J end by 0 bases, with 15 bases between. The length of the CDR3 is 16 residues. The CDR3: CASRSGTVSSYNEQFF. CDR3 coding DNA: TGTGCCAGTAGATCCGGGACGGTGAGCTCCTACAATGAGCAGTTCTTC.

The CDR3 protein is CASTRDRGGPGANVLTF. Written as DNA, the CDR3 is TGTGCCAGCACCCGGGACAGAGGCGGACCTGGGGCCAACGTCCTGACTTTC. The chain carries TRBV28 and TRBJ2-6, with 7 bases aligning to TRBD1. J gave up 2 bases and V 7 bases, and 11 bases lay outside the gene matches. The CDR3 loop spans 17 amino acids. Germline loops: CDR1 MDHEN, CDR2 SYDVKM.